The clone carrying this T cell receptor (beta chain) appeared a single time. These data originate in a study of control samples from healthy donors and cancer patients. This table comes from immunoSEQ multiplex PCR, and its TCRdb copy is limited to in-frame clones, with some not included. The table records approximately 100,000 clones, around 88% of them present only once. Sequencing was done on a sample of blood. This receptor was identified in a man aged 30 to 45 in good health.

CDR3 bases: TGTGCCAGCAGCTTGGGAACGGGGGCGAACACCGGGGAGCTGTTTTTT. It specifies CASSLGTGANTGELFF. The chain employs TRBV5-5 and TRBJ2-2, with a weak D call TRBD2 (6 bases). Germline-derived CDR1 and CDR2 are SGHKS and YYEKEE (reference sequence). The ends were cut back, 0 bases at V and 0 bases at J, with 9 bases in the middle. The CDR3 loop spans 16 amino acids.